There are a few counts of the clone carrying this T cell receptor beta chain. Its specificity is not known. This sample was taken from a study of shared clonotypes between healthy human individuals. The wider study: Aged 18 to 49, the donors were two women and a few men.

Trimming at V came to 8 bases and at J to 1 base, leaving 4 bases not matched to a gene. Germline CDR1 is WNHNN and CDR2 is SYGVQD (reference sequence). CDR3 length: 14 amino acids. Study-level points and caveats: Naive CD4 clonotypes were shared across a handful of donors at roughly 5%.

The authors' processing: ImmunoSEQ gave junction-only sequences without quality scores, so filtering differed. Only in-frame clones appear in the TCRdb table, and some are missing; sequencing was by immunoSEQ multiplex PCR. V, J and clone size were drawn from that table, and D and trimming were deduced from the DNA. The sample includes 300,000 or so clones, less than 85% of them seen just once. The chain combines TRBV10-1 with TRBJ2-3, with 9 bases that match TRBD1. The specimen sequenced was memory CD4+ T cells sorted from blood. Indicated subset: CD45RA-negative fraction. The sequence came from a man younger than 45 in good health. CDR3 in DNA: TGCGCCAGCTCTGGGACAGGGCGCACAGATACGCAGTATTTT. Encoded protein: CASSGTGRTDTQYF.